This T cell receptor beta chain was captured by sequencing in a study of cytomegalovirus exposure and HLA in healthy donors (TCRdb year 2017). For context, the study as a whole: According to an earlier analysis of several hundred of the donors, some 180 million T cells yielded 90 million to 130 million unique TCR beta sequences and 276 Gb of sequence data. HLA typing covered class I and class II loci at four-digit resolution. Of the roughly 420 genotyped donors, roughly 80% were placed in the genetic ancestry cluster associated with self-reported Caucasian donors. Four or five DR-DQ haplotypes were handled as single units for association and clustering, since linkage in the cohort was strong. The study aimed to test whether signatures of past pathogen exposure could be identified by cataloging public T cell receptors. All discovery cohort repertoires had been generated on a single sequencing platform. Among over 350 genotyped donors of the cohort, an average of approximately 230,000 unique TCR beta nucleotide sequences were sequenced per donor, 15% to 20% of them non-productive. The study profiled the T cell repertoires of approximately 700 subjects by immunosequencing and related them to cytomegalovirus serostatus. The number of typed donors differed by locus: 629-630 for A, B, C, DRB1 and DQB1; some 540 for DQA1; some 610 for DPA1; and 450 to 480 for DPB1. A separate validation cohort of some 130 different subjects was used in addition to the approximately 670-subject first cohort. In a later genetic analysis, genome-wide SNP genotypes for about three fifths of the roughly 670 donors were used, and that subset was treated as a discovery cohort. To decide whether each TCR beta V gene segment behaved as functional or pseudogenic, an earlier analysis of some 600 of the donors relied on high-throughput TCR beta sequencing. To predict cytomegalovirus infection status, the study brought together high-throughput TCR immunosequencing, statistical association of individual TCRs with disease status, and machine learning. An early release covering roughly 640 HLA-typed donors comprised 250 to 350 gigabases of sequencing data and around 80 million unique TCR sequences. The later analysis used no new phenotypic data to find candidate immune exposures, relying instead on TCR beta sequences and their occurrence across donors. In a later analysis, previously published TCR beta repertoires from about 640 donors were re-analyzed and high-resolution HLA genotyping was added so that TCR occurrence patterns could be studied. Donor age, sex, ethnicity and CMV serostatus were compiled alongside the repertoire data.

The library was produced with the immunoSEQ multiplex PCR assay. A mixture of 60 forward primers for TCR Vbeta segments and 13 reverse primers for TCR Jbeta segments was used in the multiplex PCR. A multiplex PCR assay on genomic DNA amplified the CDR3 region of rearranged TCR beta genes. The Illumina HiSeq System was used to sequence the amplified TCR beta libraries as 87-base-pair reads. The paper's processing steps were these. A later analysis tallied roughly 80 million unique TCR beta chains across the 666 repertoires, and about 12 million of those chains were shared by two or more donors. A nearest-neighbor algorithm error-corrected the raw reads and collapsed the reads into unique sequences, merging closely related sequences to remove PCR and sequencing errors. V, D and J gene segments were assigned by aligning CDR3 sequences to IMGT reference sequences. Each retained sequence needed at least a six-nucleotide match to both a V gene segment and a J gene segment. Rearrangements were called productive when the CDR3 lacked stop codons and stayed in frame with V and J; all others were non-productive. CDR3 was defined by IMGT convention, running from the second conserved V-encoded cysteine to the conserved J-encoded phenylalanine. Sequences without an unambiguous match to a single V gene segment were excluded from the earlier analysis of a few hundred of the donors. An earlier analysis of several hundred of the donors called V segments functional above 56.7% productive rearrangements and segregating when the between-donor standard deviation exceeded 5%. A statistical classification framework was developed to diagnose cytomegalovirus status using the catalog of TCR beta chain sequences. In a later analysis, V and J genes were assigned by comparing TCR nucleotide sequences against IMGT/GENE-DB human TR gene sequences. The TCRdist pipeline was used in a later analysis to assign CDR3 sequences and most-parsimonious VDJ recombination scenarios. In a later analysis, each TCR beta chain was defined by its CDR3 amino acid sequence together with its V-gene family, and reads lacking a unique V-gene family were excluded. As a way to deal with suspected cross-contamination and a sequencing artifact, a later analysis dropped 450 to 700 nucleotide sequences that were highly shared and had low generation probability. A later analysis calculated a clonal expansion index for each public chain from normalized within-repertoire ranks of inferred template counts. A later analysis computed generation probabilities with a VDJ recombination model fitted to out-of-frame rearrangements, and checked the results against IGoR. In a later analysis, TCR-TCR, TCR-HLA and TCR-CMV co-occurrence was scored with hypergeometric tests, and a repertoire-size bias correction was applied to TCR pairs. To estimate false discovery rates, a later analysis permuted the HLA or CMV assignments 20 times. In a later analysis, co-occurring TCRs were grouped with DBSCAN, and TCRdist sequence similarity was added when clustering was performed within HLA-allele-positive subsets. For co-occurrence clustering, repertoires with fewer than 30,000 or more than 120,000 public chains were excluded, along with roughly five repertoires with anomalous nucleotide sharing. The table comes from immuneACCESS by way of TCRdb, which keeps in-frame sequences with V and J called. Part of the clones is missing from these tables; in studies checked, under half for an unresolved V gene and the rest for unknown reasons. Clone size and the V and J calls come from that table; the DNA yielded D and trimming. This sample holds 200,000 or so clones; about 80% were observed only once. Clones ranked in the top ten supply approximately 2% of the sample.

Study-wide findings and limitations: In vitro tests confirmed that three of the cytomegalovirus-associated TCR beta chains recognize cytomegalovirus antigens. A later analysis found that most CMV-associated TCR beta chains appeared HLA-restricted, with HLA associations seemingly driven largely by CMV exposure. The study listed 164 TCR beta chains as associated with cytomegalovirus. The authors suggested that the approach could potentially be generalized to other disease states and immunological phenotypes. The sequencing pipeline was judged likely to have produced a cluster of highly shared sequence variants as a technical artifact. An association between a missense DCLRE1C variant and V-gene and J-gene trimming of TCR beta chains was found in a later genetic analysis and replicated in an independent cohort. At a false discovery rate of 0.05, a later analysis linked about 17,000 TCR beta sequences to specific HLA alleles. The earlier analysis of around 600 of the donors excluded fewer than 20 rarely observed V segments, including chromosome 9 orphons, because counts were too low. Sequencing depth was assumed to be roughly uniform across donors in the presence/absence analyses, though that assumption may not hold. The classifier was reported to diagnose cytomegalovirus status with high specificity and sensitivity in both the original cohort and the validation cohort. In an earlier analysis of more than 450 of the donors, most TCR beta V segments were observed in productive rearrangements about 87% or about 30% of the time, broadly matching IMGT annotations. Several of the top co-occurrence clusters appeared to be linked to parvovirus B19, influenza, CMV and Epstein-Barr virus, according to a later analysis. Linkage disequilibrium might explain the correlated functional status among segregating V segments, but an unknown experimental factor could not be ruled out. Strong co-occurrence of HLA alleles, especially DR and DQ, made assigning TCR associations to individual alleles difficult. Some IMGT-functional V segments, including TRBV6-2 and TRBV6-3, could not be distinguished by the 87-base-pair reads and were therefore excluded. A later analysis found that TCR association rates varied across HLA loci, with DRB1 alleles showing the most associated TCRs and HLA-C alleles the fewest. Across donors, most TCR sequences were observed very rarely, whereas some public TCRs were present in many individuals. The cohort was sequenced for TCR beta chains only, and without alpha or paired-chain data the features that could be detected were limited. A further reported finding was that TCR beta sequences accurately predicted the HLA-A and HLA-B alleles for most subjects in the first cohort. A later analysis found that HLA-associated TCR beta chains were more clonally expanded and had lower generation probabilities than equally common non-associated chains. For the cohort, immune exposure information was limited to CMV serostatus. Because some donors lacked HLA typing at each locus, the association tests relied only on the typed subset. Compared with the approximately 720-donor mean, donors in an Asian-associated ancestry cluster had fewer N-insertions in productive TCRs, according to a later genetic analysis.

With regard to this clone: The antigen it recognizes is unknown. Base qualities are not at hand, and no much larger clone is one base apart.

In total, just over 650 healthy bone marrow donors made up the cohort. At the time of sampling, all cohort members were nominally healthy, though unrecorded immune exposures were likely present. The donor was CMV seropositive and was included in the group of almost 300 seropositive cohort members. Every donor gave a peripheral blood sample, and the peripheral blood mononuclear cells from that sample were used for TCR beta sequencing. Genomic DNA was extracted from the blood cell samples with the Qiagen DNeasy Blood Extraction Kit. The CDR3 measures 15 amino acids from cysteine to phenylalanine. Only the CDR3 part of the read is kept: 45 bases, read in frame from the first base. The germline V and J ends show losses of 6 bases and 0 bases respectively, and no gene match explains 6 bases of the junction. From a lookup of the germline V gene (reference sequence), CDR1 and CDR2 are LNHDA and SQIVND.

In this chain, TRBV19 is recombined with TRBJ2-7; 9 middle bases align to TRBD1. Sequences were obtained from PBMCs. This receptor was obtained from a woman between 18 and 30 years old in good health and CMV-seropositive. The DNA is as follows: TGTGCCAGTAGAAGAGGGACAGGGAGCTCCTACGAGCAGTACTTC. Its protein is CASRRGTGSSYEQYF.